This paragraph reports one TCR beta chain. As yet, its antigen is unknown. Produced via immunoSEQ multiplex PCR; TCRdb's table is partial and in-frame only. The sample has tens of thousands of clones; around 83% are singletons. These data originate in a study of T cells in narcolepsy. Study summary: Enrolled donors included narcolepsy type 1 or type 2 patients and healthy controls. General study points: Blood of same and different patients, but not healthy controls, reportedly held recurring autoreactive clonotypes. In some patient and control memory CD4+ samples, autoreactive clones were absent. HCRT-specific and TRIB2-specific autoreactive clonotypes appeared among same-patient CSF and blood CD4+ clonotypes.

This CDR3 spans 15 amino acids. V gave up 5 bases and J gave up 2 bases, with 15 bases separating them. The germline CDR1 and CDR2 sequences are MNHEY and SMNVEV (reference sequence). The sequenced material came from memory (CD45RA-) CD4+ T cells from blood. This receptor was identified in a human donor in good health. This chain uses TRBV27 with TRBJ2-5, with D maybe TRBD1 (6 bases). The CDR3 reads CASSRYVQGQETQYF. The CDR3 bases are TGTGCCAGCAGTCGATATGTACAGGGTCAAGAGACCCAGTACTTC.